Listed here is a single TCR beta chain. Some clones are missing from TCRdb's copy, which holds only in-frame ones; the method was immunoSEQ multiplex PCR. The table lists roughly 70,000 clones, 80% of them singletons, with over 12% in the top ten. Deletions cut 4 bases from V and 6 bases from J, with 15 bases between. The CDR3 has 14 amino acids. The germline CDR1 and CDR2 sequences are MDHEN and SYDVKM. This entry comes from a study of T cell responses to AZD1222 COVID-19 vaccine. The source was peripheral blood, collected 28 days after the second AZD1222 dose. The clonotype was recovered from an adult who received the AZD1222 COVID-19 vaccine. The chain couples TRBV28 to TRBJ1-2; D is ambiguous. The CDR3 coding sequence is TGTGCCAGCAGTTCCCCAGCGGGTTCCCATGGCTACACCTTC. The encoded protein is CASSSPAGSHGYTF.